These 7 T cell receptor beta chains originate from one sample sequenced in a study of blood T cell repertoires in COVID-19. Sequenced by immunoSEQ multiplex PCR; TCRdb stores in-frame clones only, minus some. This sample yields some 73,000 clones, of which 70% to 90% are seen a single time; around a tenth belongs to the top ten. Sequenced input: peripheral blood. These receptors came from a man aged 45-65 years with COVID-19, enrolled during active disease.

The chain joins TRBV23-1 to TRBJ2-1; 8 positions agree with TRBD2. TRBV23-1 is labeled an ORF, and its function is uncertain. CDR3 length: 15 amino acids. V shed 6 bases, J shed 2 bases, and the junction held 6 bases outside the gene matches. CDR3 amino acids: CASSLLAGTYNEQFF. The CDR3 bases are TGCGCCAGCAGCTTATTAGCGGGAACCTACAATGAGCAGTTCTTC.

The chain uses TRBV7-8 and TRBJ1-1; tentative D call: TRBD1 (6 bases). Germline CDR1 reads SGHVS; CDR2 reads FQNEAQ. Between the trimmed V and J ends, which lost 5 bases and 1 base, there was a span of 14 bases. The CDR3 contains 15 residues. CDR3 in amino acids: CASSPARGSNTEAFF. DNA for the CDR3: TGTGCCAGCAGCCCAGCCAGGGGATCGAACACTGAAGCTTTCTTT.

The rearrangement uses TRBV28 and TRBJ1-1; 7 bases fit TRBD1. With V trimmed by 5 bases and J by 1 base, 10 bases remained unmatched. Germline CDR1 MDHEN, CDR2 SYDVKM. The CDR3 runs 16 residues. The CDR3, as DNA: TGTGCCAGCAGTCCTTTGGGGACAGCCACGAACACTGAAGCTTTCTTT. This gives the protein CASSPLGTATNTEAFF.

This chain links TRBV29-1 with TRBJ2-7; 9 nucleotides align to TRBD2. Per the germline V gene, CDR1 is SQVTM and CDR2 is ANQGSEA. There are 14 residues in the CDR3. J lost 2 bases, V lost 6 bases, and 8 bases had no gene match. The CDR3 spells CSVVGREGPYEQYF. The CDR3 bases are TGCAGCGTCGTAGGGCGGGAGGGCCCCTACGAGCAGTACTTC.

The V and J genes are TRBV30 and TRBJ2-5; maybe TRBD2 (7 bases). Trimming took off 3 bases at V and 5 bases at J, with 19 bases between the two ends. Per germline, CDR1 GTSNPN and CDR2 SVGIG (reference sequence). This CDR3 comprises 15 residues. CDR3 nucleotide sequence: TGTGCCTGGAGACCGAGGGGGGGAAAAAGTGAGACCCAGTACTTC. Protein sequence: CAWRPRGGKSETQYF.

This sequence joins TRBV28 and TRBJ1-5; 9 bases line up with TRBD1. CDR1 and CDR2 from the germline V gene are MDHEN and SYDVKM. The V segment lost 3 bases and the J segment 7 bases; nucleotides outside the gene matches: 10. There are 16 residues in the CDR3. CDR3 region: CASSLGTGRGGQPQHF. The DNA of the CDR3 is TGTGCCAGCAGTTTGGGGACAGGGCGGGGAGGCCAGCCCCAGCATTTT.

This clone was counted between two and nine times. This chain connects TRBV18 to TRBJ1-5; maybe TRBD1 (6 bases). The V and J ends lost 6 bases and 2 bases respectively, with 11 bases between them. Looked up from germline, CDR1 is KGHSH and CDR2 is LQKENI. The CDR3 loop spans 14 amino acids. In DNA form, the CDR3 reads TGTGCCAGCTCCGACAGACAGGGCAATCAGCCCCAGCATTTT. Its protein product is CASSDRQGNQPQHF.